This T cell receptor beta chain appears in the sequencing data of a study of T cells in Graves' hyperthyroidism and ophthalmopathy. In the case of this clonotype: A much larger clone is a single base away; this may be a read error.

The CDR3 length is 14 residues. Trimming took 0 bases from V and 1 from J, leaving 9 bases between them. Germline CDR1 GTSNPN, CDR2 SVGIG (reference sequence). Amplification yielded TCR beta CDR3 regions, with RNA transcripts as the source. HTBI primers drove first-round RT-PCR of the TCR CDR3. TCRdb called the multiplex PCR reads again in MiXCR, with one record for every CDR3 protein. This repertoire shows about 460,000 distinct CDR3 sequences, 22% found once; its top ten account for about 53%. The receptor comes from a woman in her 70s with Graves' ophthalmopathy. The source material was blood. The rearrangement joins TRBV30 to TRBJ1-1, with no clear D. The DNA of the CDR3 is TGTGCCTGGAGTGTAGAATGGTGGAACACTGAAGCTTTCTTT. The encoded protein is CAWSVEWWNTEAFF. Looking up the rest from reference TRBV30 and TRBJ1-1 gives the full variable domain: SQTIHQWPATLVQPVGSPLSLECTVEGTSNPNLYWYRQAAGRGLQLLFYSVGIGQISSEVPQNLSASRPQDRQFILSSKKLLLSDSGFYLCAWSVEWWNTEAFFGQGTRLTVV.